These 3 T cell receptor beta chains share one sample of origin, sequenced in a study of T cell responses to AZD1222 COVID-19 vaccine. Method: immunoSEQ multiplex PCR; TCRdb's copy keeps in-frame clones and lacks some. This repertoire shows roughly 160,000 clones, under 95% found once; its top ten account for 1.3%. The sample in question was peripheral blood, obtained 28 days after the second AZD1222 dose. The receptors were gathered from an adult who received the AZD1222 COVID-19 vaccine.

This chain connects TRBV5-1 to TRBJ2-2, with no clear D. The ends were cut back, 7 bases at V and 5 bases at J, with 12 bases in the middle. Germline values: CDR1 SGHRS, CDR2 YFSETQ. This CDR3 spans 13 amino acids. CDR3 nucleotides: TGCGCCAGCCGTCCTTCGGAAACCGGGGAGCTGTTTTTT. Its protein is CASRPSETGELFF.

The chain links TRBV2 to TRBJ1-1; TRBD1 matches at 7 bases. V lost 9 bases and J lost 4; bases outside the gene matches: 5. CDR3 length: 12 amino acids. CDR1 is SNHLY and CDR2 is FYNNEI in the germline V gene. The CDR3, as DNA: TGTGCCAGAAGCAGGGGGTCCACTGAAGCTTTCTTT. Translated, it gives CARSRGSTEAFF.

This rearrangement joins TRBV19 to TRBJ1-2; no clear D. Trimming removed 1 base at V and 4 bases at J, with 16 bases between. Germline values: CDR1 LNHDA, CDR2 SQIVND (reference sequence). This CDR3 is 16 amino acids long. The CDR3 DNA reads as TGTGCCAGTAGTATAGTCACCGCTATAGGCTTCTATGGCTACACCTTC. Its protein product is CASSIVTAIGFYGYTF.